A selection of T cell receptor beta chains follows, all from one sample in a study of shared T cell receptors in the human thymus. TCRdb keeps only in-frame clones here, not all; method: immunoSEQ multiplex PCR. The sample comprises 700,000 or so clones, 80% to 90% of which are singletons, and more than 0.008% rests with the top ten. The same sample was also used in a study of human thymus T cells.

The sample comprised thymocytes. The receptor source for this set is a girl under three years old with a congenital heart defect. Both conserved end residues are part of each CDR3. A D gene is named only where the DNA matches it firmly. Rows give clone size only sometimes, using once, few, many, or a class for an expanded clone.

D: NA
J: TRBJ2-7
V: TRBV7-9
size: once
DNA: TGTGCCAGCAGCTTAGGGGCTAGCGCTTACTACGAGCAGTACTTC
CDR3: CASSLGASAYYEQYF

D: NA
J: TRBJ2-2
V: TRBV16
size: NA
DNA: TGTGCCAGCAGCCAATTTGGTCGGGGGACCGGGGAGCTGTTTTTT
CDR3: CASSQFGRGTGELFF

D: TRBD1
J: TRBJ2-5
V: TRBV11-2
size: NA
DNA: TGTGCCAGCAGCTTAGCCGGGACAGGGGAGGAGACCCAGTACTTC
CDR3: CASSLAGTGEETQYF

D: TRBD1
J: TRBJ2-7
V: TRBV19
size: NA
DNA: TGTGCCAGTAGTATGGTACCGGGACAGGGTCTGGAATTC
CDR3: CASSMVPGQGLEF

D: TRBD2
J: TRBJ2-5
V: TRBV5-1
size: NA
DNA: TGCGCCAGCAGCTTGGAGACTAGCGGCGAAAACCAAGAGACCCAGTACTTC
CDR3: CASSLETSGENQETQYF

D: NA
J: TRBJ2-2
V: TRBV4-1
size: NA
DNA: TGCGCCAGCAGCCAAGTCAGGTCGGGGGACACCGGGGAGCTGTTTTTT
CDR3: CASSQVRSGDTGELFF

D: TRBD1
J: TRBJ1-1
V: TRBV10-3
size: NA
DNA: TGTGCCATCAAGAAAACAGGGGATAGCGCTGAAGCTTTCTTT
CDR3: CAIKKTGDSAEAFF

D: NA
J: TRBJ2-7
V: TRBV7-2
size: NA
DNA: TGTGCCAGCAGCTTAGCGTTCCGGGGATACGAGCAGTACTTC
CDR3: CASSLAFRGYEQYF

D: NA
J: TRBJ2-6
V: TRBV5-1
size: once
DNA: TGCGCCAGCAGCTCGGACAGCCAAACTGGGGCCAACGTCCTGACTTTC
CDR3: CASSSDSQTGANVLTF

D: NA
J: TRBJ1-1
V: TRBV14
size: once
DNA: TGTGCCAGCAGCCACCACAACAGGAACACTGAAGCTTTCTTT
CDR3: CASSHHNRNTEAFF

D: TRBD1
J: TRBJ2-7
V: TRBV2
size: NA
DNA: TGTGCCAGCAGTGTGAGCCGACAGGGCTACGAGCAGTACTTC
CDR3: CASSVSRQGYEQYF

D: NA
J: TRBJ1-2
V: TRBV19
size: NA
DNA: TGTGCCAGTATTGGCCAGGGGGGCTACACCTTC
CDR3: CASIGQGGYTF

D: NA
J: TRBJ2-5
V: TRBV10-2
size: NA
DNA: TGCGCCAGCCAGGCTAGCGCTGAGACCCAGTACTTC
CDR3: CASQASAETQYF

D: TRBD2
J: TRBJ2-3
V: TRBV11-2
size: NA
DNA: TGTGCCAGCAGCTTAGTCCCTAGCGGGGGGGCAGTAGATACGCAGTATTTT
CDR3: CASSLVPSGGAVDTQYF

D: TRBD1
J: TRBJ1-2
V: TRBV9
size: NA
DNA: TGTGCCAGCAGCGCCGGCCGGACAGGGAGGGGCTACACCTTC
CDR3: CASSAGRTGRGYTF

D: NA
J: TRBJ2-3
V: TRBV19
size: once
DNA: TGTGCCAGTAGTATGGGTGGACTGTCCACAGATACGCAGTATTTT
CDR3: CASSMGGLSTDTQYF

D: TRBD1
J: TRBJ2-1
V: TRBV5-1
size: NA
DNA: TGCGCCAGCAGCTTACCTCCGGGACAGGGGTACAATGAGCAGTTCTTC
CDR3: CASSLPPGQGYNEQFF

D: NA
J: TRBJ1-6
V: TRBV18
size: NA
DNA: TGTGCCAGCTCACCACGGGACAACCTTAATTCCCCCCTCCACTTT
CDR3: CASSPRDNLNSPLHF

D: TRBD1
J: TRBJ2-5
V: TRBV5-1
size: few
DNA: TGCGCCAGCAGCTTGTGGACAGGGCTAAGGGGAGAGACCCAGTACTTC
CDR3: CASSLWTGLRGETQYF

D: TRBD1
J: TRBJ2-6
V: TRBV4-1
size: NA
DNA: TGCGCCAGCAGCTGCCGGGACAGGGTGCAATCTGGGGCCAACGTCCTGACTTTC
CDR3: CASSCRDRVQSGANVLTF

D: NA
J: TRBJ1-6
V: TRBV4-1
size: once
DNA: TGCGCCAGCAGCCAACAAACAGGGAAGGCGGATTCACCCCTCCACTTT
CDR3: CASSQQTGKADSPLHF

D: NA
J: TRBJ2-3
V: TRBV27
size: NA
DNA: TGTGCCAGCAGTTACGGCAGGGGGGGCACAGATACGCAGTATTTT
CDR3: CASSYGRGGTDTQYF

D: TRBD1
J: TRBJ1-2
V: TRBV5-1
size: NA
DNA: TGCGCCAGCAGCTTAGGGACAGGGGATGGCTACACCTTC
CDR3: CASSLGTGDGYTF

D: NA
J: TRBJ2-6
V: TRBV19
size: NA
DNA: TGTGCCAGTAGTATCCGGGTGGCCGGGGCCAACGTCCTGACTTTC
CDR3: CASSIRVAGANVLTF

D: NA
J: TRBJ1-2
V: TRBV6-1
size: NA
DNA: TGTGCCAGCATACGAGCCAGGGGAAACTATGGCTACACCTTC
CDR3: CASIRARGNYGYTF

D: TRBD2
J: TRBJ2-1
V: TRBV11-2
size: NA
DNA: TGTGCCAGCAGTTCGACTAGCGCACACAATGAGCAGTTCTTC
CDR3: CASSSTSAHNEQFF

D: NA
J: TRBJ2-1
V: TRBV19
size: NA
DNA: TGTGCCACCCTGAATCCGGGACTTCATCAGTTCTTC
CDR3: CATLNPGLHQFF

D: NA
J: TRBJ2-3
V: TRBV25-1
size: NA
DNA: TGTGCCAGCAGTGAGGCCCCCGTTCCCCCTAGCACAGATACGCAGTATTTT
CDR3: CASSEAPVPPSTDTQYF

D: TRBD1
J: TRBJ1-2
V: TRBV10-3
size: NA
DNA: TGTGCCATCAGGGAGGGGGCTGGCTACACCTTC
CDR3: CAIREGAGYTF

D: TRBD1
J: TRBJ1-1
V: TRBV6-1
size: once
DNA: TGTGCCAGCGGGGACAGGGGGCAGAACACTGAAGCTTTCTTT
CDR3: CASGDRGQNTEAFF

D: NA
J: TRBJ1-1
V: TRBV5-1
size: NA
DNA: TGCGCCAGCAGCTTATCCCGGGTTACTGAAGCTTTCTTT
CDR3: CASSLSRVTEAFF

D: TRBD1
J: TRBJ2-3
V: TRBV29-1
size: NA
DNA: TGCAGCCTTCGGCTAGGGACAGGCGTCACAGATACGCAGTATTTT
CDR3: CSLRLGTGVTDTQYF

D: NA
J: TRBJ1-3
V: TRBV2
size: few
DNA: TGTGCCAGCAGTCGTATAAACCCCTCGACACTCTTCTCTGGAAACACCATATATTTT
CDR3: CASSRINPSTLFSGNTIYF

D: TRBD1
J: TRBJ1-2
V: TRBV7-2
size: NA
DNA: TGTGCCAGCAGCTCCCCGAGGACAGGGGGCTATGGCTACACCTTC
CDR3: CASSSPRTGGYGYTF

D: TRBD1
J: TRBJ1-4
V: TRBV7-8
size: NA
DNA: TGTGCCAGCAGCCCCCAGGCAGGGGGCCAATCAACTAATGAAAAACTGTTTTTT
CDR3: CASSPQAGGQSTNEKLFF

D: TRBD2
J: TRBJ2-1
V: TRBV9
size: NA
DNA: TGTGCCAGCAGCGCAAAAGCGGGGGGCCTTTACAATGAGCAGTTCTTC
CDR3: CASSAKAGGLYNEQFF

D: NA
J: TRBJ2-1
V: TRBV6-5
size: NA
DNA: TGTGCCAGCAGCCCCGGGGGTGATGAGCAGTTCTTC
CDR3: CASSPGGDEQFF

D: NA
J: TRBJ1-6
V: TRBV11-2
size: NA
DNA: TGTGCCAGCAGCTTAAGGTCGAGACCGGGGAATTCACCCCTCCACTTT
CDR3: CASSLRSRPGNSPLHF

D: TRBD1
J: TRBJ1-6
V: TRBV30
size: NA
DNA: TGTGCCTGGAGGGGGATGGGACAGGGTCGTTCACCCCTCCACTTT
CDR3: CAWRGMGQGRSPLHF

D: NA
J: TRBJ1-2
V: TRBV29-1
size: NA
DNA: TGCAGCGTTGTGGGAGGGGGTAAATCTTTGGACTATGGCTACACCTTC
CDR3: CSVVGGGKSLDYGYTF

D: TRBD1
J: TRBJ2-7
V: TRBV6-6
size: few
DNA: TGTGCCAGCAGTTACAGGGGGCGCGAGCAGTACTTC
CDR3: CASSYRGREQYF

D: NA
J: TRBJ1-3
V: TRBV6-1
size: NA
DNA: TGTGCCAGCGAGAGCTCTGGAAACACCATATATTTT
CDR3: CASESSGNTIYF

D: NA
J: TRBJ1-5
V: TRBV6-5
size: NA
DNA: TGTGCCAGCAGTGGCTACAGGGATCAGCCCCAGCATTTT
CDR3: CASSGYRDQPQHF

D: TRBD1
J: TRBJ2-7
V: TRBV12-5
size: NA
DNA: TGTGCTAGTGGTCGGCCCAGAGACAGGGCCCGGACGCCAACCTACGAGCAGTACTTC
CDR3: CASGRPRDRARTPTYEQYF